The TCR beta chain under discussion was sequenced for a study of T-cell memory formation after mild COVID-19 (dated by TCRdb to 2020 to 2022). Concerning the study at large: Most TCR sequence clusters were specific to one of the two donors. In two donors, T-cell clones that expanded and contracted after mild COVID-19 were followed by sequencing TCRalpha and TCRbeta repertoires longitudinally. The cohort comprised two young, previously healthy adult volunteers, one female and one male.

For this chain, trimming is 6 bases at the V end and 5 bases at the J end, and the number of junction bases without a gene match is 5. The CDR3 measures 14 amino acids from cysteine to phenylalanine. Solely the CDR3 DNA is kept, with 42 bases framed from the first base. What the work shows at the level of the full study, not this receptor alone: Only a couple of mild cases were covered in the study, and larger cohorts including severe cases with pre-infection samples were considered necessary. Contracting CD4+ clones were located mainly in the CM and EM memory subsets, whereas CD8+ clones were found to be enriched in EMRA. Clones contracting from day 15 to 85 had balanced CD4/CD8 phenotypes, while a second wave expanding from day 15 to 37 was biased towards CD4+. Some responding clones were found in pre-infection memory, which suggests that pre-existing cross-reactive memory T cells took part in the SARS-CoV-2 response. The second-wave clones that peaked on day 37 were not confirmed to be SARS-CoV-2 specific.

As regards this clonotype: Which antigen it targets is not known. There are no base qualities to consult, and no much larger clone falls within one base.

Sequencing took place on an Illumina NovaSeq 6000. cDNA libraries for TCRalpha and TCRbeta were prepared by 5'RACE using constant-segment primers, with sample barcodes and unique molecular identifiers added. RNA was extracted from every sample with Trizol reagent. Library amplification was performed in two PCR steps, and a second sample barcode and Illumina TruSeq adapters were introduced in the second step. Sequencing of the libraries was done on an Illumina NovaSeq, producing 2 x 150 bp paired-end reads. The paper's processing steps were these. The reads were demultiplexed and collapsed into UMI-guided consensus sequences using migec v1.2.7. Using mixcr v2.1.11, UMI consensuses were aligned to TRA and TRB V and J templates and then assembled into clonotypes. A clonotype was counted as expanded or contracted only when both edgeR and NoisET called the clonotype significant, with the noise models trained on biological replicates. For edgeR calls, the cutoffs were a false discovery rate-adjusted p below 0.01 and a log2 fold-change threshold of 1. As an exploratory analysis of dynamics, max-normalized trajectories of the 1000 most abundant clonotypes were examined by PCA with hierarchical clustering. Each responding clone was given a CD4 or CD8 phenotype based on the CD4+ and CD8+ repertoires, which had been sequenced separately. TCRdb applied fastp at Q25 and MiXCR to the public reads, then kept only in-frame beta chains. Duplicate CDR3 protein sequences are folded into a single record with the most common DNA and genes. The V and J calls here are based on TCRdb, not the publication. This sample lists about 190,000 distinct CDR3 sequences; about 17% were detected once. The biggest ten clones account for 2.4% of the sample.

PBMCs were isolated by Ficoll-Paque density gradient centrifugation. The sequenced material came from PBMCs or a T cell subset sorted from them (not recorded which). The rearrangement joined TRBV12-3 or TRBV12-4 to TRBJ2-2; TRBD1 lines up with 8 middle nucleotides. This sequence originates from an adult woman who had mild COVID-19 (a few samples of this study predate the infection). The sample titles of this study are shuffled in the database, so cell type and time point are left out; the donor was told from shared clones. At the DNA level, the sequence is TGTGCCAGCAGCCCGACAGGGGAAACCGGGGAGCTGTTTTTT. This translates into CASSPTGETGELFF.